Below are 26 T cell receptor beta chains sequenced from a single sample in a study of blood T cell repertoires in COVID-19. Some clones are missing from TCRdb's copy, which holds only in-frame ones; the method was immunoSEQ multiplex PCR. This table has 170,000 or so clones, 83% appearing once. The sequenced sample consisted of peripheral blood. The receptors shown here come from a human donor in a cohort sampled during active COVID-19.

The gene calls are TRBV27 and TRBJ2-7, with TRBD1 matching 7 bases. The CDR3 runs to 13 residues. J lost 3 bases, V lost 5 bases, and 4 bases had no gene match. From germline, CDR1 is MNHEY and CDR2 SMNVEV (reference sequence). CDR3 loop: CASSTGTVYEQYF. The DNA for the CDR3 is TGTGCCAGCAGTACCGGGACAGTCTACGAGCAGTACTTC.

This rearrangement joins TRBV4-2 to TRBJ2-1; 12 bases agree with TRBD2. Germline lookup yields CDR1 LGHNA and CDR2 YNFKEQ. The trim removed 0 bases at V and 8 bases at J, leaving 5 bases unmatched. The CDR3 is 16 residues long. CDR3 nucleotides: TGTGCCAGCAGCCAAGATTTGGCTAGCGGGGGGGATGAGCAGTTCTTC. Translating gives CASSQDLASGGDEQFF.

The rearrangement uses TRBV7-3 and TRBJ1-2, with TRBD1 matching 7 bases. The CDR3 runs to 14 residues. Germline V gene lookup returns CDR1 SGHTA and CDR2 FQGTGA. V lost 4 bases to trimming and J lost 6 bases; unmatched junction nucleotides: 8. This CDR3 is CASSSTTGVDGYTF. For the CDR3, the DNA is TGTGCCAGCAGCTCGACCACAGGGGTCGATGGCTACACCTTC.

Here the CDR3 reads CASSGGGEKLFF. The DNA of the CDR3 is TGTGCCAGCAGTGGGGGGGGCGAAAAACTGTTTTTT. The chain recombines TRBV28 with TRBJ1-4; a weak D match, TRBD1 (6 bases). CDR1 and CDR2 from the germline V gene are MDHEN and SYDVKM. The CDR3 has 12 amino acids. V was pared by 5 bases and J by 8 bases, with 9 bases between.

The rearrangement uses TRBV11-2 and TRBJ2-7; the match to TRBD1 covers 7 bases. CDR3 length: 13 amino acids. Germline-derived CDR1 and CDR2 are SGHAT and FQNNGV. V lost 1 base and J lost 5; bases outside the gene matches: 2. CDR3 amino acids: CASSLGGTDEQYF. The CDR3 region has the DNA TGTGCCAGCAGCTTAGGTGGGACAGACGAGCAGTACTTC.

The chain recombines TRBV28 with TRBJ1-1; possibly TRBD1 for D (5 bases). Trimming pared 6 bases from V and 4 bases from J, leaving 15 bases between. The CDR3 has 14 residues. Germline V lookup: CDR1 MDHEN, CDR2 SYDVKM. Written as DNA, the CDR3 is TGTGCCAGCAGCTCTACTGACGGGGGCACTGAAGCTTTCTTT. Protein product: CASSSTDGGTEAFF.

The sample holds one count of this clone. The chain is built from TRBV6-5 and TRBJ1-5; the D gene is possibly TRBD1 (6 bases). The V end lost 5 bases, the J end lost 4 bases, and 15 bases lay between the germline ends. The CDR3 sequence is 15 residues long. Germline loops: CDR1 MNHEY, CDR2 SVGAGI. The CDR3 region is CASSPPGGRNQPQHF. CDR3 nucleotides: TGTGCCAGCAGTCCCCCCGGGGGGCGAAATCAGCCCCAGCATTTT.

The chain uses TRBV12-3 or TRBV12-4 and TRBJ1-2, with TRBD1 matching 8 bases. Trimming removed 6 bases from V and 7 bases from J; junction bases left unmatched: 7. There are 13 residues in the CDR3. DNA of the CDR3: TGTGCCAGCAGACCCGGGACAGGTTCTGGCTACACCTTC. This encodes CASRPGTGSGYTF.

V gene TRBV5-1 combines with J gene TRBJ1-6, with TRBD1 identical over 7 bases. Looked up from germline, CDR1 is SGHRS and CDR2 is YFSETQ. The J segment lost 5 bases and the V segment lost 0 bases, leaving 5 bases of the junction unmatched. The CDR3 length is 16 residues. DNA for the CDR3: TGCGCCAGCAGCTTGGTAACAGGGGTCGATAATTCACCCCTCCACTTT. Amino acid sequence: CASSLVTGVDNSPLHF. Together with reference TRBV5-1 and TRBJ1-6, the CDR3 gives the full variable domain: KAGVTQTPRYLIKTRGQQVTLSCSPISGHRSVSWYQQTPGQGLQFLFEYFSETQRNKGNFPGRFSGRQFSNSRSEMNVSTLELGDSALYLCASSLVTGVDNSPLHFGNGTRLTVT.

Concerning this clone itself: The sample contains more than one DNA sequence encoding this CDR3. This chain joins TRBV4-3 and TRBJ2-6; D not certain. Per germline, CDR1 LGHNA and CDR2 YSLEER. The CDR3 covers 16 residues. V was trimmed by 0 bases and J by 0 bases, leaving 6 bases between them. The CDR3 spells CASSQDGSSGANVLTF. The CDR3 DNA is TGCGCCAGCAGCCAAGACGGTAGCTCTGGGGCCAACGTCCTGACTTTC.

V usage is TRBV19 and J usage is TRBJ2-5, with D possibly TRBD2 on 5 matching bases. The CDR3 covers 14 residues. V was cut by 3 bases and J by 1 base, with 9 bases left in between. Per germline, CDR1 LNHDA and CDR2 SQIVND (reference sequence). The CDR3: CASSIPSGQETQYF. The CDR3 region has the DNA TGTGCCAGTAGTATCCCCAGCGGCCAAGAGACCCAGTACTTC.

V and J are TRBV10-1 and TRBJ1-1; tentatively, D is TRBD1 (5 bases). The germline gives CDR1 WNHNN, CDR2 SYGVQD (reference sequence). V was cut by 0 bases and J by 5 bases, with 7 bases left in between. The CDR3 runs 13 residues. The CDR3 DNA is TGCGCCAGCAGTGAGTCGGGGGGAACTGAAGCTTTCTTT. Encoded protein: CASSESGGTEAFF.

The chain employs TRBV14 and TRBJ2-7, with 7 bases aligning to TRBD1. Trimming at V came to 0 bases and at J to 6 bases, leaving 5 bases not matched to a gene. The germline CDR1 and CDR2 sequences are SGHDN and FVKESK. CDR3 length equals 14 residues. CDR3 protein: CASSQDSTGVEQYF. CDR3 DNA sequence: TGTGCCAGCAGCCAAGACAGCACAGGGGTCGAGCAGTACTTC.

About this clone: This specimen includes other DNA sequences encoding the same CDR3. J is TRBJ2-1 and V is TRBV6-5; D gene uncertain. V was clipped by 0 bases and J by 0 bases, with 9 bases between them. The CDR3 is 16 residues long. Germline CDR1 is MNHEY and CDR2 is SVGAGI. This chain's CDR3 is CASSYSGGSSYNEQFF. The CDR3 bases are TGTGCCAGCAGTTACTCCGGCGGAAGCTCCTACAATGAGCAGTTCTTC.

The V gene is TRBV4-3, the J gene TRBJ1-3, with D maybe TRBD1 (6 bases). The length of the CDR3 is 16 residues. V was cut by 3 bases and J by 0 bases, with 12 bases left in between. Germline V CDR1 and CDR2: LGHNA, YSLEER. The DNA for the CDR3 is TGCGCCAGCAGCCAGGGAGGGGGAAGCTCTGGAAACACCATATATTTT. Amino acids: CASSQGGGSSGNTIYF.

To note about this clone: One end of the junction fails to match germline, which may point to a read error. The chain employs TRBV7-7 and TRBJ2-2, with 7 bases fitting TRBD2. CDR1 SSHAT and CDR2 FNYEAQ come from the germline V gene (reference sequence). The CDR3 consists of 15 residues. CDR3 in DNA: TGTGCTAGCAGACGACTAGCTTCGGGCACCGGGGAGCTGTTTTTT. Its translation: CASRRLASGTGELFF.

This clone has a single count. The chain combines TRBV2 with TRBJ2-3; D gene uncertain. V was cut by 2 bases and J by 2 bases, with 5 bases left in between. From germline, CDR1 is SNHLY and CDR2 FYNNEI. CDR3 length equals 13 residues. The CDR3 loop reads CASSETYTDTQYF. The CDR3 DNA reads TGTGCCAGCAGTGAAACCTACACAGATACGCAGTATTTT.

The CDR3 coding sequence is TGTGCCAGCAGCCAAGGGGACAGGACCAATGAGCAGTTCTTC. Its protein product is CASSQGDRTNEQFF. The chain combines TRBV3-1 (or the pseudogene TRBV3-2) with TRBJ2-1, with 8 bases aligning to TRBD1. This CDR3 region has 14 residues. The ends lost 1 base at V and 6 bases at J; junction bases unmatched: 2. Germline V gene data show CDR1 as LGHDT and CDR2 as YNNKEL (reference sequence).

The chain is built from TRBV4-3 and TRBJ1-5, with D unresolved. Germline lookup yields CDR1 LGHNA and CDR2 YSLEER. The CDR3 extends over 18 amino acids. V dropped 0 bases and J dropped 1 base, with 16 bases sitting between them. In nucleotides, the CDR3 is TGCGCCAGCAGCCAAGATCTAAGCTCGGGGTGGAGCAATCAGCCCCAGCATTTT. This sequence encodes CASSQDLSSGWSNQPQHF.

This chain links TRBV6-5 with TRBJ1-1; D ambiguous. V was trimmed by 0 bases and J by 8 bases, leaving 13 bases between them. Germline V CDR1 and CDR2: MNHEY, SVGAGI. The CDR3 has 14 residues. As DNA, the CDR3 is TGTGCCAGCAGTTACTCGGGGAGGAGGAGCGAAGCTTTCTTT. Residues: CASSYSGRRSEAFF.

This rearrangement joins TRBV12-3 or TRBV12-4 to TRBJ2-7, with 9 bases fitting TRBD2. V gave up 7 bases and J gave up 7 bases; unmatched junction bases: 8. The CDR3 contains 13 residues. The CDR3 reads CASNLAGEMEQYF. The CDR3 bases are TGTGCCAGCAACTTAGCGGGAGAGATGGAGCAGTACTTC.

This rearrangement joins TRBV6-6 to TRBJ1-1; TRBD1 is a possible D gene (6 bases). V shed 6 bases and J shed 1 base, with 15 bases lying between them. Germline CDR1 reads MNHNY; CDR2 reads SVGAGI (reference sequence). The CDR3 contains 15 residues. The CDR3 DNA is TGTGCCAGCAGCTACACGGGACACCCGAACACTGAAGCTTTCTTT. Its translation is CASSYTGHPNTEAFF.

Concerning this clone: This CDR3 is also generated by other DNA sequences in the sample. The V call is TRBV5-4, the J call TRBJ2-7; TRBD1 matches at 9 bases. After removal of 4 bases from V and 2 bases from J, the junction contained 4 bases not matched to a gene. Germline V gene sequence: CDR1 SGHNT, CDR2 YYREEE (reference sequence). The CDR3 contains 14 residues. The CDR3 DNA sequence: TGTGCCAGCAGCCCGGGACAGGGTCCCTACGAGCAGTACTTC. Its translation: CASSPGQGPYEQYF.

The rearrangement uses TRBV10-3 and TRBJ1-4, with 12 bases matching TRBD1. From germline, CDR1 is ENHRY and CDR2 SYGVKD. The CDR3 has 13 residues. With V trimmed by 8 bases and J by 8 bases, 3 bases remained unmatched. CDR3 residues: CAIGDRGQEKLFF. The DNA for the CDR3 is TGTGCCATCGGGGACAGGGGGCAGGAAAAACTGTTTTTT.

The chain is built from TRBV10-2 and TRBJ1-1; possible D gene TRBD1, 5 bases. The V end was cut by 2 bases, the J end by 5 bases, with 12 bases between. This CDR3 comprises 14 residues. Germline V gene data show CDR1 as WSHSY and CDR2 as SAAADI. CDR3 residues: CASSEIGVGTEAFF. As DNA, the CDR3 is TGCGCCAGCAGTGAGATAGGGGTCGGGACTGAAGCTTTCTTT.

This chain links TRBV27 with TRBJ1-6; TRBD1 matches at 10 bases. The V gene's germline CDR1 is MNHEY and CDR2 SMNVEV (reference sequence). This CDR3 has 19 residues. V lost 6 bases to trimming and J lost 0 bases; unmatched junction nucleotides: 11. The CDR3 nucleotides read TGTGCCAGCAGCAAGAAACAGGACAGGGGGAGCTCCTATAATTCACCCCTCCACTTT. As protein: CASSKKQDRGSSYNSPLHF.